These 15 T cell receptor beta chains were all obtained from the same sample, sequenced in a study of T cell changes during pregnancy in multiple sclerosis. This table comes from immunoSEQ multiplex PCR, and its TCRdb copy is limited to in-frame clones, with some not included. The sample has under 85,000 clones, about 93% seen once. Material: CD4+ T cells from peripheral blood mononuclear cells, obtained in the second trimester of pregnancy. Every receptor here comes from a female donor with multiple sclerosis, enrolled in a pregnancy study.

Only one count was recorded for this clone. V and J are TRBV13 and TRBJ1-1; D is perhaps TRBD1 (5 bases). The CDR3 loop spans 14 amino acids. V lost 4 bases and J 0 bases, leaving 9 bases between the germline ends. Germline CDR1 is PRHDT and CDR2 is FYEKMQ (reference sequence). In nucleotides, the CDR3 is TGTGCCAGCAGCTGGGTAGGGGTGAACACTGAAGCTTTCTTT. As protein: CASSWVGVNTEAFF.

The CDR3 sequence: CASSSGLGNTIYF. The CDR3, as DNA: TGTGCCAGCAGCTCTGGACTTGGAAACACCATATATTTT. The chain recombines TRBV7-8 with TRBJ1-3, with D hard to call. CDR3 length: 13 residues. From germline, CDR1 is SGHVS and CDR2 FQNEAQ. With 4 bases removed from V and 3 bases from J, the gap between germline ends came to 7 bases.

The chain joins TRBV10-3 to TRBJ2-7; TRBD2 is a possible D gene (6 bases). Trimming cost V 7 bases and J 1 base, with 14 bases left between them. The V gene's germline CDR1 is ENHRY and CDR2 SYGVKD. This CDR3 contains 14 residues. The CDR3 sequence: CAIKASGDSYEQYF. The CDR3 DNA sequence: TGTGCCATCAAAGCGTCGGGGGATTCCTACGAGCAGTACTTC.

The chain couples TRBV9 to TRBJ2-7, with D perhaps TRBD2 (5 bases). The CDR3 is made up of 16 amino acids. The germline gives CDR1 SGDLS, CDR2 YYNGEE. The germline V and J ends were trimmed by 0 bases and 5 bases, with 18 bases remaining between them. The CDR3 sequence is CASSVDLTRDYNEQYF. DNA of the CDR3: TGTGCCAGCAGCGTAGACCTAACCCGGGATTATAACGAGCAGTACTTC. Full variable domain (outside the CDR3, taken from reference TRBV9 and TRBJ2-7): DSGVTQTPKHLITATGQRVTLRCSPRSGDLSVYWYQQSLDQGLQFLIQYYNGEERAKGNILERFSAQQFPDLHSELNLSSLELGDSALYFCASSVDLTRDYNEQYFGPGTRLTVT.

The chain employs TRBV19 and TRBJ1-2, with 8 bases identical to TRBD1. CDR1 LNHDA and CDR2 SQIVND come from the germline V gene (reference sequence). The CDR3 contains 18 residues. With V trimmed by 3 bases and J by 5 bases, 17 bases remained unmatched. The CDR3 DNA is TGTGCCAGTAGTATTGGGGCCCTTCGGACAGGGCATTCGTATGGCTACACCTTC. This codes for CASSIGALRTGHSYGYTF.

The chain couples TRBV19 to TRBJ2-2, with 15 bases that match TRBD2. The J segment lost 9 bases and the V segment lost 8 bases, leaving 13 bases of the junction unmatched. CDR3 size: 17 residues. CDR1 and CDR2 (germline): LNHDA, SQIVND (reference sequence). Written as DNA, the CDR3 is TGTGCCAGTCGGCGGACTAGCGGGGGGGCGCATGACTGGGAGCTGTTTTTT. This translates into CASRRTSGGAHDWELFF.

This clone appeared a few times. The V call is TRBV29-1, the J call TRBJ1-1, with D unresolved. This CDR3 spans 13 amino acids. Trimming removed 4 bases at V and 3 bases at J, with 12 bases between. Germline loops: CDR1 SQVTM, CDR2 ANQGSEA. Written as DNA, the CDR3 is TGCAGCGTTGGCGGCAGCCCGTACACTGAAGCTTTCTTT. Amino acids: CSVGGSPYTEAFF.

This chain uses TRBV4-3 with TRBJ1-1; no clear D. Germline V gene data show CDR1 as LGHNA and CDR2 as YSLEER. Trimming cost V 0 bases and J 4 bases, with 15 bases left between them. The CDR3 runs 16 residues. CDR3 sequence reads: CASSQDLLRSGTEAFF. The DNA for the CDR3 is TGCGCCAGCAGCCAAGATTTGCTCCGGTCGGGCACTGAAGCTTTCTTT.

The genes are TRBV15 and TRBJ2-7; maybe TRBD1 (7 bases). In germline, CDR1 is LNHNV, CDR2 YYDKDF (reference sequence). The CDR3 totals 17 residues. The ends were cut back, 0 bases at V and 2 bases at J, with 17 bases in the middle. The CDR3: CATSRDSRAGGTYEQYF. The CDR3 DNA reads as TGTGCCACCAGCAGAGATTCCCGGGCAGGGGGGACCTACGAGCAGTACTTC.

The sample holds one count of this clone. A junction end diverges from the germline sequence, so it may reflect a read error. The gene calls are TRBV7-7 and TRBJ2-2; 10 positions match TRBD2. The CDR3 length is 18 residues. Germline CDR1 reads SSHAT; CDR2 reads FNYEAQ (reference sequence). CDR3 loop: CASSLASVEREGAGELFF. The CDR3, as DNA: TGTGCTAGCAGCTTAGCGTCAGTAGAGCGGGAGGGCGCCGGGGAGCTGTTTTTT. The whole variable domain, remainder taken from reference TRBV7-7 and TRBJ2-2, is GAGVSQSPRYKVTKRGQDVTLRCDPISSHATLYWYQQALGQGPEFLTYFNYEAQPDKSGLPSDRFSAERPEGSISTLTIQRTEQRDSAMYRCASSLASVEREGAGELFFGEGSRLTVL.

The rearrangement links TRBV28 to TRBJ1-6; no firm D call. Trimming shortened V by 7 bases and J by 7 bases, and 5 bases separated the two germline ends. This CDR3 is 11 amino acids long. Germline V lookup: CDR1 MDHEN, CDR2 SYDVKM. DNA of the CDR3: TGTGCCAGCACCTCGAATTCACCCCTCCACTTT. Its translation is CASTSNSPLHF.

The genes are TRBV18 and TRBJ2-5; no clear D gene. Looked up from germline, CDR1 is KGHSH and CDR2 is LQKENI. V lost 3 bases and J 4 bases, leaving 18 bases between the germline ends. The CDR3 sequence is 16 residues long. The CDR3 protein is CASSPLGPSDRETQYF. CDR3 in DNA: TGTGCCAGCTCACCCCTGGGCCCCTCCGACCGAGAGACCCAGTACTTC.

The V gene is TRBV5-5, the J gene TRBJ2-1; 8 positions agree with TRBD2. Germline CDR1 is SGHKS and CDR2 is YYEKEE (reference sequence). The CDR3 totals 14 residues. The ends lost 4 bases at V and 7 bases at J; junction bases unmatched: 7. In DNA, the CDR3 is TGTGCCAGCAGCCCTGGATCGGGGGGGAATGAGCAGTTCTTC. Protein: CASSPGSGGNEQFF.

The J gene is TRBJ1-1, the V gene TRBV27; TRBD1 aligns across 7 bases. The V and J ends lost 5 bases and 1 base, in that order; junction bases with no gene match: 10. CDR3 size: 16 residues. Per germline, CDR1 MNHEY and CDR2 SMNVEV (reference sequence). CDR3 amino acids: CASSPRADRANTEAFF. In DNA, the CDR3 is TGTGCCAGCAGTCCCCGAGCAGACAGGGCGAACACTGAAGCTTTCTTT.

The chain employs TRBV7-9 and TRBJ2-7, with a weak D call TRBD2 (5 bases). Trimming left V 0 bases short and J 5 bases short, with 8 bases between. The CDR3 runs 13 residues. Germline lookup yields CDR1 SEHNR and CDR2 FQNEAQ (reference sequence). CDR3 residues: CASSLARGNEQYF. The CDR3 region has the DNA TGTGCCAGCAGCTTAGCTCGAGGGAACGAGCAGTACTTC.